This T cell receptor beta chain was sequenced in a study of a mutant IDH1 vaccine in newly diagnosed glioma. General study results and limits: Vaccine-induced immune responses occurred in roughly 94% of patients.

Produced via immunoSEQ multiplex PCR; TCRdb's table is partial and in-frame only. Of tens of thousands of clones in the sample, 70% to 80% were seen once. The time point here: baseline, week 1 (first vaccination visit). Treatment here: pre-vaccination baseline after standard-of-care therapy. In regard to this clone: Its antigen remains unknown.

Germline V gives CDR1 SNHLY, CDR2 FYNNEI. V gave up 7 bases and J gave up 5 bases, with 11 bases separating them. The CDR3 spans 12 residues. The chain joins TRBV2 to TRBJ1-1, with unresolved D. The clonotype originates from a middle-aged man with glioma. The sample in question was PBMCs, obtained from a glioma patient treated with radiotherapy, temozolomide or both. CDR3 loop: CASTLIRTEAFF. In DNA form, the CDR3 reads TGTGCCAGCACCCTGATCAGGACTGAAGCTTTCTTT.